These T cell receptor beta chains were read from a single sample in a study of cytomegalovirus exposure and HLA in healthy donors. TCRdb's copy holds only in-frame clones and misses some; the assay was immunoSEQ multiplex PCR. Of approximately 220,000 clones listed, over 60% are singletons. The sample was PBMCs. Every receptor here comes from a man between 18 and 29 years old in good health and CMV-seronegative. Each CDR3 is given with its conserved first and last residue. The order of the fields is D gene, J gene, V gene, clone size, CDR3 protein, CDR3 DNA. A D gene is named only where the DNA matches it firmly. The size of a clone is reported for some rows only, either as once, few or many, or as a class for expanded clones.

NA TRBJ2-2 TRBV2 NA CASSSGQGNTGELFF NA
TRBD1 TRBJ2-2 TRBV7-9 NA CASPYDPTGFGTGELFF TGTGCCAGTCCCTACGACCCGACAGGGTTCGGCACCGGGGAGCTGTTTTTT
NA TRBJ1-6 TRBV5-1 few CASRDTNSPLHF TGCGCCAGCCGGGACACAAATTCACCCCTCCACTTT
TRBD1 TRBJ1-2 TRBV11-3 NA CASSLVSAQGANYGYTF TGTGCCAGCAGCTTAGTCAGTGCACAGGGGGCTAACTATGGCTACACCTTC
TRBD2 TRBJ2-7 TRBV7-2 few CASSLGAGGQEQYF TGTGCCAGCAGCTTAGGGGCGGGAGGTCAAGAGCAGTACTTC
TRBD1 TRBJ2-5 TRBV30 NA CAWSVDRGLETQYF TGTGCCTGGAGTGTAGACAGGGGGTTGGAGACCCAGTACTTC
NA TRBJ2-5 TRBV14 NA CASSPYTSVPQYF TGTGCCAGCAGCCCTTACACCTCCGTGCCCCAGTACTTC
NA TRBJ1-1 TRBV19 NA CASSEGVAEAFF TGTGCCAGTAGTGAGGGGGTGGCTGAAGCTTTCTTT
NA TRBJ1-1 TRBV9 NA CASSASGGGKEAFF TGTGCCAGCAGCGCCAGCGGGGGAGGGAAGGAAGCTTTCTTT
NA TRBJ1-1 TRBV30 NA CAWSRIQVEAFF TGTGCCTGGAGTCGGATACAGGTTGAAGCTTTCTTT
NA TRBJ1-1 TRBV4-1 few CASSQDPGNTEAFF TGCGCCAGCAGCCAAGATCCAGGGAACACTGAAGCTTTCTTT
NA TRBJ1-1 TRBV5-1 NA CASIGPGAGNTEAFF TGCGCCAGCATAGGGCCAGGGGCAGGGAACACTGAAGCTTTCTTT
NA TRBJ1-1 TRBV28 NA CASSLGVNTEAFF TGTGCCAGCAGTTTGGGCGTGAACACTGAAGCTTTCTTT
TRBD1 TRBJ2-7 TRBV27 NA CASSLSDRAGEQYF TGTGCCAGCAGTTTATCAGACAGGGCCGGCGAGCAGTACTTC
NA TRBJ1-1 TRBV29-1 NA CSVESGMNTEAFF TGCAGCGTTGAGTCAGGTATGAACACTGAAGCTTTCTTT
NA TRBJ2-1 TRBV7-9 NA CSSTERSNEQFF TGTTCCAGCACCGAGCGGTCCAATGAGCAGTTCTTC
TRBD2 TRBJ2-7 TRBV28 NA CTSSPGTSGPYEQYF TGTACCAGCAGTCCGGGGACTAGCGGACCCTACGAGCAGTACTTC
TRBD1 TRBJ1-2 TRBV30 NA CAWSTGEDYGYTF TGTGCCTGGTCGACAGGGGAGGACTATGGCTACACCTTC
TRBD1 TRBJ2-5 TRBV5-1 NA CASSRGLPKETQYF TGCGCCAGCTCCAGGGGGCTCCCCAAAGAGACCCAGTACTTC
NA TRBJ2-7 TRBV6-5 once CASSLDYEQYF TGTGCCAGCAGTCTAGACTACGAGCAGTACTTC
NA TRBJ1-5 TRBV19 few CASSELTGGRQPQHF TGTGCCAGTAGTGAATTGACAGGCGGTAGGCAGCCCCAGCATTTT
TRBD2 TRBJ2-1 TRBV5-1 NA CASRRGVAGANNEQFF TGCGCCAGCAGGCGGGGAGTAGCGGGAGCTAACAATGAGCAGTTCTTC
TRBD1 TRBJ1-2 TRBV9 NA CASSWTGGFGGYTF TGTGCCAGCAGCTGGACAGGGGGGTTCGGAGGCTACACCTTC
NA TRBJ2-3 TRBV7-6 NA CASSRRASTDTQYF TGTGCCAGCAGCCGGAGGGCTAGCACAGATACGCAGTATTTT
TRBD1 TRBJ1-4 TRBV30 NA CAWDPGQTNEKLFF TGTGCCTGGGATCCGGGACAGACTAATGAAAAACTGTTTTTT
NA TRBJ1-3 TRBV4-2 once CASSHAGVSGNTIYF TGTGCCAGCAGCCATGCAGGGGTGTCTGGAAACACCATATATTTT
TRBD2 TRBJ2-1 TRBV30 NA CAWSWSSGRDEQFF TGTGCCTGGAGTTGGAGTAGCGGGAGGGATGAGCAGTTCTTC
TRBD1 TRBJ1-2 TRBV7-2 NA CASSVQGVYYGYTF TGTGCCAGCAGCGTTCAGGGGGTATACTATGGCTACACCTTC
NA TRBJ2-7 TRBV19 NA CASSIVIGGGEQYF TGTGCCAGTAGTATAGTGATTGGGGGAGGCGAGCAGTACTTC
NA TRBJ2-7 TRBV27 NA CASSLKGKHYEQYF TGTGCCAGCAGTTTAAAGGGGAAACACTACGAGCAGTACTTC
NA TRBJ2-1 TRBV13 NA CASMVASLAEQFF TGTGCCAGCATGGTGGCCTCCCTGGCTGAGCAGTTCTTC
TRBD1 TRBJ1-2 TRBV7-8 NA CASSLGGTDRGYTF TGTGCCAGCAGCTTAGGAGGGACAGATAGGGGCTACACCTTC
TRBD2 TRBJ2-1 TRBV11-1 NA CASSLRLAGGPGNEQFF TGTGCCAGCAGCCTACGACTAGCGGGAGGGCCAGGCAATGAGCAGTTCTTC
NA TRBJ2-7 TRBV11-2 NA CASSLDRYEQYF TGTGCCAGCAGCTTAGACAGGTACGAGCAGTACTTC
TRBD1 TRBJ2-6 TRBV11-2 NA CASSTPGQVGSGANVLTF TGTGCCAGCAGCACCCCGGGACAGGTGGGGAGTGGGGCCAACGTCCTGACTTTC
NA TRBJ2-3 TRBV7-8 NA CASSLEGADTQYF TGTGCCAGCAGCTTAGAGGGGGCAGATACGCAGTATTTT
NA TRBJ2-5 TRBV7-3 few CASSLSDGETQYF TGTGCCAGCAGCTTAAGTGACGGGGAGACCCAGTACTTC
NA TRBJ2-7 TRBV5-6 NA CASSPHQAPYEQYF TGTGCCAGCAGCCCCCACCAAGCCCCCTACGAGCAGTACTTC
TRBD2 TRBJ2-1 TRBV7-3 NA CASSRGTSGYNEQFF TGTGCCAGCAGCCGGGGGACTAGCGGTTACAATGAGCAGTTCTTC
TRBD2 TRBJ2-3 TRBV25-1 few CASSDSGRPTDTQYF TGTGCCAGCAGTGATAGCGGGCGACCCACAGATACGCAGTATTTT
NA TRBJ2-1 TRBV4-1 NA CASSQKTVYNEQFF TGCGCCAGCAGCCAAAAGACAGTCTACAATGAGCAGTTCTTC